The 21 T cell receptor beta chains below come from one sample, sequenced in a study of T-cell reconstitution after alpha-beta-depleted transplantation in children. Study-level results: Most T-cell counts and diversity one year after the transplant came from T cells that were newly produced.

Their antigens are not known. Unique molecular identifiers were incorporated when the TCRbeta library was constructed. TCRdb reanalysed the PCR reads using MiXCR and keeps one entry per CDR3 protein. The repertoire holds about 300,000 distinct CDR3 sequences, roughly 8.2% seen once, with around 9.8% in the top ten. The source was peripheral blood, collected 360 days after TCRalphabeta/CD19-depleted stem cell transplant. The receptors derive from a female patient aged 2-9 years who had a stem cell transplant for Fanconi anemia, so the T cells may come from the graft donor.

This clonotype has at least ten counts. V usage is TRBV20-1 and J usage is TRBJ2-7; 9 positions match TRBD1. The CDR3 covers 12 residues. J was trimmed by 3 bases and V by 6 bases; bases with no gene match: 3. Per germline, CDR1 DFQATT and CDR2 SNEGSKA (reference sequence). The CDR3 loop is CSALDRGYEQYF. The CDR3 bases are TGCAGTGCCCTGGACAGGGGCTACGAGCAGTACTTC.

The chain has TRBV2 and TRBJ2-7; D not certain. The CDR3 covers 13 residues. The V end was cut by 8 bases, the J end by 6 bases, with 17 bases between. Germline V lookup: CDR1 SNHLY, CDR2 FYNNEI. In DNA form, the CDR3 reads TGTGCCAGCCTCGACCCCCAGACCTCCGAGCAGTACTTC. This gives the protein CASLDPQTSEQYF. The whole variable domain, filled in from reference TRBV2 and TRBJ2-7, reads EPEVTQTPSHQVTQMGQEVILRCVPISNHLYFYWYRQILGQKVEFLVSFYNNEISEKSEIFDDQFSVERPDGSNFTLKIRSTKLEDSAMYFCASLDPQTSEQYFGPGTRLTVT.

This rearrangement joins TRBV6-5 to TRBJ1-1, with D maybe TRBD1 (5 bases). With 6 bases removed from V and 6 bases from J, the gap between germline ends came to 14 bases. The CDR3 extends over 13 amino acids. Germline V gene data show CDR1 as MNHEY and CDR2 as SVGAGI. As DNA, the CDR3 is TGTGCCAGCAGCCATATACAGGAGTCTGAAGCTTTCTTT. Protein sequence: CASSHIQESEAFF.

This clonotype was counted at least ten times. The chain combines TRBV7-8 with TRBJ1-2; D gene uncertain. Trimming left V 1 base short and J 8 bases short, with 14 bases between. Germline CDR1 is SGHVS and CDR2 is FQNEAQ. CDR3 length: 14 residues. CDR3 DNA: TGTGCCAGCAGCTTAGTGTGGTTCGGCGGCGGCTACACCTTC. It is translated as CASSLVWFGGGYTF.

Turning to this clonotype: A much bigger clone sits one base away, suggesting this may be a read error. The chain uses TRBV6-1 and TRBJ1-2; tentatively, D is TRBD1 (5 bases). Trimming pared 7 bases from V and 9 bases from J, leaving 18 bases between. Germline V lookup: CDR1 MNHNS, CDR2 SASEGT. The CDR3 has 13 residues. Written as DNA, the CDR3 is TGTGCCAGCACGACCGACAGAACTTATAGCTACACCTTC. Translation: CASTTDRTYSYTF.

The chain uses TRBV5-8 and TRBJ2-2; no reliable D call. CDR3 length equals 14 residues. The germline V gene encodes CDR1 SGHTS and CDR2 YDEGEE. Trimming removed 0 bases at V and 4 bases at J, with 7 bases between. The CDR3 reads CASSLVPGTGELFF. The CDR3 nucleotides are TGTGCCAGCAGCTTGGTTCCGGGCACCGGGGAGCTGTTTTTT.

This clonotype was observed many times. The CDR3 DNA reads as TGCGCCAGCAGCCAGCCCTCCGGACGGGGGTCGAACAATGAGCAGTTCTTC. Residues: CASSQPSGRGSNNEQFF. The J gene is TRBJ2-1, the V gene TRBV5-1; maybe TRBD2 (6 bases). Trimming pared 4 bases from V and 5 bases from J, leaving 22 bases between. CDR3 length equals 17 residues. Germline assignment: CDR1 SGHRS and CDR2 YFSETQ.

This clonotype came up a few times. V and J are TRBV7-2 and TRBJ1-5; D not resolved. V dropped 2 bases and J dropped 9 bases, with 17 bases sitting between them. Germline V lookup: CDR1 SGHTA, CDR2 FQGNSA. The CDR3 has 15 amino acids. This chain's CDR3 is CASSLHMTGYGPQHF. CDR3 bases: TGTGCCAGCAGCTTACATATGACGGGCTACGGGCCCCAGCATTTT.

This clonotype occurred many times. The chain is built from TRBV3-1 and TRBJ2-7; D not resolved. Trimming pared 5 bases from V and 4 bases from J, leaving 9 bases between. CDR1 and CDR2 from the germline V gene are LGHDT and YNNKEL (reference sequence). The CDR3 length is 12 residues. CDR3: CASSATGYEQYF. Here the CDR3 DNA reads TGTGCCAGCAGCGCCACTGGTTACGAGCAGTACTTC.

This clonotype was seen repeatedly, ten times or more. The J gene is TRBJ2-3, the V gene TRBV20-1; D perhaps matches TRBD2 (7 bases). Trimming stripped 4 bases from V and 0 bases from J, with 11 bases between. Germline CDR1 reads DFQATT; CDR2 reads SNEGSKA (reference sequence). This CDR3 has 14 residues. The CDR3 DNA sequence: TGCAGTGCTATGGCGGGGGCTAGCACAGATACGCAGTATTTT. Its translation is CSAMAGASTDTQYF.

This clonotype appeared many times. The chain recombines TRBV9 with TRBJ2-3; 10 bases agree with TRBD2. Germline V lookup: CDR1 SGDLS, CDR2 YYNGEE. After removal of 7 bases from V and 2 bases from J, the junction contained 7 bases not matched to a gene. This CDR3 has 15 residues. Here the CDR3 reads CASSRTSGNTDTQYF. CDR3 nucleotides: TGTGCCAGCTCCAGGACTAGCGGAAACACAGATACGCAGTATTTT.

The V gene is TRBV7-2, the J gene TRBJ1-2; D gene uncertain. The CDR3 runs 15 residues. V was shortened by 1 base and J by 3 bases, with 12 bases between the two germline ends. Germline CDR1 and CDR2: SGHTA and FQGNSA. This CDR3 is CASSLGYTDDYGYTF. CDR3 nucleotides: TGTGCCAGCAGCTTAGGTTATACCGACGACTATGGCTACACCTTC.

This clonotype came up many times. This chain connects TRBV11-1 to TRBJ1-2; D is perhaps TRBD1 (6 bases). The CDR3 covers 14 residues. The V and J ends lost 5 bases and 3 bases respectively, with 13 bases between them. Germline lookup yields CDR1 SGHAT and CDR2 FQDESV (reference sequence). CDR3: CASSTVTGDYGYTF. The CDR3 nucleotides read TGTGCCAGCAGCACCGTGACAGGCGACTATGGCTACACCTTC. Based on the CDR3 plus reference TRBV11-1 and TRBJ1-2, the full variable domain is EAEVAQSPRYKITEKSQAVAFWCDPISGHATLYWYRQILGQGPELLVQFQDESVVDDSQLPKDRFSAERLKGVDSTLKIQPAELGDSAMYLCASSTVTGDYGYTFGSGTRLTVV.

This clonotype is labeled as medium-sized. The gene calls are TRBV20-1 and TRBJ2-1, with 14 nucleotides matching TRBD2. Per germline, CDR1 DFQATT and CDR2 SNEGSKA (reference sequence). V shed 3 bases and J 3 bases; nucleotides not matched to a gene: 4. This CDR3 is 16 amino acids long. CDR3 nucleotide sequence: TGCAGTGCTAGGGGACTAGCGGGAGCTTTCTACAATGAGCAGTTCTTC. It yields the protein CSARGLAGAFYNEQFF.

This clonotype came up a few times. The chain carries TRBV2 and TRBJ1-1; no definite D call. This CDR3 spans 14 amino acids. Germline V gene sequence: CDR1 SNHLY, CDR2 FYNNEI. V dropped 10 bases and J dropped 0 bases, with 15 bases sitting between them. This CDR3 reads CATISHTVNTEAFF. The CDR3 coding sequence is TGTGCCACCATAAGCCACACCGTGAACACTGAAGCTTTCTTT.

The J gene is TRBJ2-6, the V gene TRBV18, with D perhaps TRBD1 (6 bases). The CDR3 is made up of 17 amino acids. V lost 2 bases to trimming and J lost 4 bases, with 15 bases between them. Germline assignment: CDR1 KGHSH and CDR2 LQKENI. In DNA form, the CDR3 reads TGTGCCAGCTCACCATCCAGGGGAGTAAAAGGGGCCAACGTCCTGACTTTC. Its translation is CASSPSRGVKGANVLTF.

With respect to this clonotype: Its ends do not fully match the called genes, so a read error is possible. The chain is built from TRBV4-1 and TRBJ1-4, with TRBD1 as a possible D gene (6 bases). Germline loops: CDR1 MGHRA, CDR2 YSYEKL. CDR3 length equals 17 residues. In DNA form, the CDR3 reads TGCGCCAGCAGCCGCCCGGGACACCTCGCAACTAATAAAAAACTGTTTTTT. This sequence encodes CASSRPGHLATNKKLFF.

This clonotype was picked up a small number of times. V and J are TRBV9 and TRBJ1-3; the match to TRBD1 covers 12 bases. The CDR3 contains 21 residues. Germline V lookup: CDR1 SGDLS, CDR2 YYNGEE. J lost 4 bases, V lost 2 bases, and 19 bases had no gene match. The CDR3 loop is CASSVTLQELGTGGLGNTIYF. The CDR3, as DNA: TGTGCCAGCAGCGTTACTCTTCAAGAACTCGGGACAGGGGGCCTAGGAAACACCATATATTTT.

This chain connects TRBV28 to TRBJ2-3; 7 positions agree with TRBD2. Losses at the gene ends were 8 bases for V and 2 bases for J; bases not matched to a gene: 7. Germline V lookup: CDR1 MDHEN, CDR2 SYDVKM. This CDR3 is built from 14 residues. The CDR3 is CASWDYGNTDTQYF. The CDR3 DNA reads as TGTGCCAGCTGGGACTACGGCAACACAGATACGCAGTATTTT.

The sample holds many counts of this clonotype. The genes are TRBV6-5 and TRBJ1-2; tentatively, D is TRBD1 (5 bases). Germline V CDR1 and CDR2: MNHEY, SVGAGI. The CDR3 runs 12 residues. Deletions cut 7 bases from V and 6 bases from J, with 12 bases between. The DNA of the CDR3 is TGTGCCAGCACTAGGGGTGGTCATGGCTACACCTTC. As protein: CASTRGGHGYTF.

This clonotype was found many times. The chain combines TRBV14 with TRBJ2-7; D uncertain. The CDR3 is 14 residues long. Deletions cut 0 bases from V and 1 base from J, with 7 bases between. CDR1 is SGHDN and CDR2 is FVKESK in the germline V gene. The CDR3 nucleotides read TGTGCCAGCAGCCAAGAGCTCGGTTCCTACGAGCAGTACTTC. This gives the protein CASSQELGSYEQYF.